This T cell receptor beta chain was recovered during a study of T cell changes during pregnancy in multiple sclerosis. The method was immunoSEQ multiplex PCR; TCRdb's version includes in-frame clones alone and lacks a portion of them. The table lists 55,000 to 80,000 clones, roughly 90% of them singletons. CDR3 length: 15 residues. The germline V gene has CDR1 SEHNR and CDR2 FQNEAQ (reference sequence). V was shortened by 5 bases and J by 3 bases, with 13 bases between the two germline ends. Sequenced here: peripheral blood, sampled after pregnancy. The sequence derives from a female donor in good health, enrolled as a control in a pregnancy study. The chain carries TRBV7-9 and TRBJ1-4, with unresolved D. The CDR3 nucleotides are TGTGCCAGCAGCGTTGGAGGCGGGTCTAATGAAAAACTGTTTTTT. Amino acids: CASSVGGGSNEKLFF.